This T cell receptor beta chain was found in a study of cytotoxic CD8 clonotypes in ibrutinib-treated CLL. Study as a whole: Productive templates per sample averaged roughly 230,000; productive rearrangements, more than 75,000. Study-level results: Clonality increased with ibrutinib response but returned toward baseline at progression. Contraction or stability on treatment characterized the public clonotypes, which were uncommon.

The CDR3 loop spans 14 amino acids. The V end lost 7 bases, the J end lost 2 bases, and 12 bases lay between the germline ends. The germline V gene has CDR1 SGHTA and CDR2 FQGNSA. Assay used: immunoSEQ multiplex PCR; TCRdb lists only in-frame clones, some missing. This sample has 150,000 or so clones, with about four fifths found just once. TCR beta libraries used around 1.8 micrograms of DNA from cryopreserved PBMCs. About this clone itself: Its cognate antigen is unknown.

The chain couples TRBV7-2 to TRBJ2-1; the D gene is possibly TRBD2 (5 bases). Sequenced here: PBMCs, sampled after 24 months of ibrutinib treatment. The origin of this receptor is a human donor with chronic lymphocytic leukemia. The chain's CDR3 is CASTSGIAYNEQFF. The CDR3 nucleotides are TGTGCCAGCACCTCGGGGATAGCCTACAATGAGCAGTTCTTC. Based on the CDR3 plus reference TRBV7-2 and TRBJ2-1, the full variable domain is GAGVSQSPSNKVTEKGKDVELRCDPISGHTALYWYRQSLGQGLEFLIYFQGNSAPDKSGLPSDRFSAERTGGSVSTLTIQRTQQEDSAVYLCASTSGIAYNEQFFGPGTRLTVL.